This TCR beta chain is drawn from a study of T cell responses to AZD1222 COVID-19 vaccine. Whole-study findings and limits: Reportedly, nearly half of unique spike TCRs recognized epitopes outside B.1.351/B.1.1.7 mutations.

Remarks on this clone: Antigen unknown.

Profiling relied on immunoSEQ multiplex PCR, and the TCRdb table lists in-frame clones only, not all of them. The sample consists of roughly 93,000 clones, around 90% of them appearing once. Germline CDR1 MNHEY, CDR2 SVGEGT. The V segment lost 2 bases and the J segment 5 bases; nucleotides outside the gene matches: 4. The CDR3 extends over 14 amino acids. The specimen was peripheral blood, collected on day 0 of AZD1222 vaccination. The rearrangement uses TRBV6-2 or TRBV6-3 and TRBJ2-5, with 8 bases identical to TRBD1. The TCR was taken from an adult in good health. The CDR3 spells CASSYQGATETQYF. DNA for the CDR3: TGTGCCAGCAGTTACCAGGGGGCTACGGAGACCCAGTACTTC.